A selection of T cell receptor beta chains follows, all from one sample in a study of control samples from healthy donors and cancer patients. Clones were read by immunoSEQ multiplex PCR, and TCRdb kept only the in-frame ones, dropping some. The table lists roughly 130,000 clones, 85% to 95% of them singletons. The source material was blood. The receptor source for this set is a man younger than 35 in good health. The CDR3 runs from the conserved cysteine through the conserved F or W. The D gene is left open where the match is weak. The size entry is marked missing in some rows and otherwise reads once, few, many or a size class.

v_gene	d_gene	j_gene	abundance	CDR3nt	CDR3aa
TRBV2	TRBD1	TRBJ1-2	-	TGTGCCAGCACTGAACTCGGACAGGGGGCTTATGGCTACACCTTC	CASTELGQGAYGYTF
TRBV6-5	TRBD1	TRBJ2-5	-	TGTGCCAGCAGTCAGACAGGGTACCAAGAGACCCAGTACTTC	CASSQTGYQETQYF
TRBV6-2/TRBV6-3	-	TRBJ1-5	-	TGTGCCAGCAGTTCGTACAGTCTGGCTCAGCCCCAGCATTTT	CASSSYSLAQPQHF
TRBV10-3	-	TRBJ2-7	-	TGTGCCATCAGTCCAAACCCTAACGAGCAGTACTTC	CAISPNPNEQYF
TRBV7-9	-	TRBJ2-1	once	TGTGCCAGCAGCTTAGCAGGATGGGCCGATGAGCAGTTCTTC	CASSLAGWADEQFF
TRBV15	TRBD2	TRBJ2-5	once	TGTGCCACCAGCAGAGGGAAGGGGAGCGGGGGGACGCAAGAGACCCAGTACTTC	CATSRGKGSGGTQETQYF
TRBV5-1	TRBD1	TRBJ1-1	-	TGCGCCAGCAGCCCCTTGGGACAGGTAAACACTGAAGCTTTCTTT	CASSPLGQVNTEAFF
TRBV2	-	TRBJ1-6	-	TGTGCCAGCCACCGACACGTCTTTAATTCACCCCTCCACTTT	CASHRHVFNSPLHF
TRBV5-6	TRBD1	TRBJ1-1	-	TGTGCCAGCAGCATAAACAGGGGGCTAGGAGCTTTCTTT	CASSINRGLGAFF
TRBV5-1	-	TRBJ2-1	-	TGCGCCAGCAGCCTTGGGGGGTCGAACTACAATGAGCAGTTCTTC	CASSLGGSNYNEQFF
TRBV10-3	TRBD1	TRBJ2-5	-	TGTGCCATCAGTGAAACATTGACAGGGGGCGAGGAGACCCAGTACTTC	CAISETLTGGEETQYF
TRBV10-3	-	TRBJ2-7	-	TGTGCCATCAGTGGGGGGGGGAGAGGGGGCGACGAGCAGTACTTC	CAISGGGRGGDEQYF
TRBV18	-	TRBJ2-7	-	TGTGCCAGCTCGCCCGTCAGTGGGGCCGGGGAGCAGTACTTC	CASSPVSGAGEQYF
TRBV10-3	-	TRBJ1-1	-	TGTGCCATCAAGGACTCGACCCTCAGAAATGGTGAAGCTTTCTTT	CAIKDSTLRNGEAFF
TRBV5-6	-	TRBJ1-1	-	TGTGCCAGCAGCCGCGGACGTACTGAAGCTTTCTTT	CASSRGRTEAFF
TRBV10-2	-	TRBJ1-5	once	TGCGCCAGCAGTGAGTCGGCAGGAAGCAATCAGCCCCAGCATTTT	CASSESAGSNQPQHF
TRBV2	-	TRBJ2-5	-	TGTGCCAGCACCCGTAGGTGGGAGACCCAGTACTTC	CASTRRWETQYF
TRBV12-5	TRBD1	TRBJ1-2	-	TGTGCTAGTGGTCCTGGACAGGGCCAGGTCGGCTACACCTTC	CASGPGQGQVGYTF
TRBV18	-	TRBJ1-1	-	TGTGCCAGCTCACCGAGTAAGCGGCCCGCACACACTGAAGCTTTCTTT	CASSPSKRPAHTEAFF
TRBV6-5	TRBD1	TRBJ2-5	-	TGTGCCAGCAGCAACAGGGGGCGTGGGACCCAGTACTTC	CASSNRGRGTQYF
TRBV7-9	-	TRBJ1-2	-	TGTGCCAGCAGCTTAGACGGTGGGGGCGTAGGGGATGGCTACACCTTC	CASSLDGGGVGDGYTF
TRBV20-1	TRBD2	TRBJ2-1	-	TGCAGTGCTAGTCTAGCGGGGTTTAATGAGCAGTTCTTC	CSASLAGFNEQFF
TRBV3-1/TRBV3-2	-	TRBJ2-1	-	TGTGCCAGCAGCCAAGATAGGGCTAGCAGAGGGTTCTTC	CASSQDRASRGFF
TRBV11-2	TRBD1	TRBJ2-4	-	TGTGCCAGCTCCCCTGACAGGGGACTAGCCAAAAACATTCAGTACTTC	CASSPDRGLAKNIQYF
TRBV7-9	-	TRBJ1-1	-	TGTGCCAGCAGCTTATTCGCGGGGAACACTGAAGCTTTCTTT	CASSLFAGNTEAFF
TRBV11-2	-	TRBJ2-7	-	TGTGCCAGCAGCCCGGCCTACGAGCAGTACTTC	CASSPAYEQYF
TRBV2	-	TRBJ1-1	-	TGTGCCAGCAGGTCCAGGCGCACTGAAGCTTTCTTT	CASRSRRTEAFF
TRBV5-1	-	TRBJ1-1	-	TGCGCCAGCAGCTCCTCGGCCTCGACCACGGGGACTGAAGCTTTCTTT	CASSSSASTTGTEAFF
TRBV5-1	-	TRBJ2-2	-	TGCGCCAGCAGACCCACAGGGTACACCGGGGAGCTGTTTTTT	CASRPTGYTGELFF
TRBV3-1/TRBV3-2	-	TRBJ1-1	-	TGTGCCAGCAGCCCCAGGGAGACTGAAGCTTTCTTT	CASSPRETEAFF
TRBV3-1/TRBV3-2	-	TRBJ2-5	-	TGTGCCAGCAGCCATATCCAAGAGACCCAGTACTTC	CASSHIQETQYF
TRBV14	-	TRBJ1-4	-	TGTGCCAGCAGCCAAGATCTGGGGGAAAAACTGTTTTTT	CASSQDLGEKLFF
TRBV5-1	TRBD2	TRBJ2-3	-	TGCGCCAGCAGCCCTGCGGGGGGACGCACAGATACGCAGTATTTT	CASSPAGGRTDTQYF
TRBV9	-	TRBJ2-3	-	TGTGCCAGCAGCGGACGCCCGGGACGCCCTCGGGATACGCAGTATTTT	CASSGRPGRPRDTQYF
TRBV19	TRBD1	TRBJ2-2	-	TGTGCCAGTAGTACTCCCGGGACAGGGGCCCGATCCAACACCGGGGAGCTGTTTTTT	CASSTPGTGARSNTGELFF
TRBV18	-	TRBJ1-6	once	TGTGCCAGCTCACCTATGAAAAGGGATAATTCACCCCTCCACTTT	CASSPMKRDNSPLHF
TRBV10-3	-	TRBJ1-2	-	TGTGCCATCAGTGCCTGGGGGGGGCGCAAGTATGGCTACACCTTC	CAISAWGGRKYGYTF
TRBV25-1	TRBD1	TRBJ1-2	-	TGTGCCAGCAGTGCTACAGGGGACTATGGCTACACCTTC	CASSATGDYGYTF
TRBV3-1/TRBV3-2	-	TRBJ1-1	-	TGTGCCAGCAGCCCCGTCACAGGCGGCACTGAAGCTTTCTTT	CASSPVTGGTEAFF
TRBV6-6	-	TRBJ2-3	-	TGTGCCAGCAGTTACGTCGAAGGCGGCACAGATACGCAGTATTTT	CASSYVEGGTDTQYF
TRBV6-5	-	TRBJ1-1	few	TGTGCCAGCAGTTCCCACCAGGTGATGAACACTGAAGCTTTCTTT	CASSSHQVMNTEAFF
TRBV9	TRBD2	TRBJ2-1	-	TGTGCCAGCAGCTCAGCGGGGGACTCCTACAATGAGCAGTTCTTC	CASSSAGDSYNEQFF
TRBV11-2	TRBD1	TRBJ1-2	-	TGTGCCAGCAGCTTAGCTAGACAGGGGAGTTCTGGCTACACCTTC	CASSLARQGSSGYTF
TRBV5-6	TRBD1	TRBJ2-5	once	TGTGCCAGCAGCCGAGGACAGGGGGCTGGAGAGACCCAGTACTTC	CASSRGQGAGETQYF
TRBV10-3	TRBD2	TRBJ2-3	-	TGTGCCATCAGTCCCCGGACTAGCGGGGGGGCAACAGATACGCAGTATTTT	CAISPRTSGGATDTQYF
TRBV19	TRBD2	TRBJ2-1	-	TGTGCCAGTAGTATACTAGCGGGGGGACATGAGCAGTTCTTC	CASSILAGGHEQFF
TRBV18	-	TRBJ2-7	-	TGTGCCAGCTCAGCGGGGGCCAGCTCCTACGAGCAGTACTTC	CASSAGASSYEQYF
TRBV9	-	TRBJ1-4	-	TGTGCCAGCAGCCCCTACACAGGGCGGAATAGGGAAAAACTGTTTTTT	CASSPYTGRNREKLFF
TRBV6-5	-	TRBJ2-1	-	TGTGCCAGCAGTTACGGCCTTAATGAGCAGTTCTTC	CASSYGLNEQFF